A single T cell receptor (beta chain) is shown here with its context. This clone was observed a few times. It has no known antigen specificity. One base away there is no much larger clone; base qualities are not given. This sample is drawn from a study of beta chain features in type 1 diabetes (dated by TCRdb to the late 2010s). With respect to the entire study: Mean age, gender distribution, total cell number and subset yield did not differ between patients and healthy donors. A total of roughly 98,000,000 sorted cells were examined across all samples, and a strong correlation was observed between cell number per subset and RNA yield. The study compared TCRB repertoires of sorted circulating CD4+ T cell subsets between recently diagnosed type 1 diabetes patients and matched healthy donors. Regulatory and stem cell-like memory subsets were obtained from only 8 patients and roughly eight healthy donors, while naive and central memory subsets were obtained from all 30 or so donors. Summary of the overall study and its limitations: At VDJ recombination sites, patients with type 1 diabetes made fewer insertions and deleted more nucleotides, a pattern implying thymic rearrangement abnormalities. Sequencing cDNA rather than genomic DNA could over-represent highly expressing activated cells, although activation and CD3 levels did not differ between groups. Because small numbers of individuals were included in the HLA sub-analyses, any influence of HLA type on TCRB rearrangement was left unresolved. A moderate but significant shortening of TCRB CDR3 length was observed in type 1 diabetes patients in all four CD4+ subsets. Shorter templates might have been favored by PCR, but patient and control samples were amplified and corrected together, so both groups would have been affected equally by any skew. Naive, central memory and regulatory TCRB repertoires appeared to be more similar among patients than among healthy donors.

The entire isolated RNA was reverse transcribed using the High Capacity cDNA Reverse Transcription Kit, and thus expressed TCRB transcripts were sequenced. Deep immunoSEQ sequencing was applied to naive, central memory and regulatory T cell samples, giving an average of roughly 3.5 million total reads per sample. Sorted cells were lysed in RLT buffer and RNA was extracted with DNase-treated RNeasy Micro or Mini kits, depending on cell number. To prevent cross-contamination, every cell subset was processed on its own, while patient and healthy donor samples were processed together. Using the immunoSEQ multiplex PCR, TCRB sequences were amplified from cDNA into 87-bp fragments spanning the CDR3 region. Sequencing of the amplicons was performed on the Illumina HiSeq platform. In the source study's methods: Synthetic template baselines were used to correct PCR bias computationally, reads within Hamming distance 2 were collapsed together, and singletons that could not be merged were discarded. Reads were aligned against IMGT so that V, D and J genes, CDR3 length and insertions or deletions at six rearrangement sites could be assigned. Within each subset, clonotype counts were normalized to sorted cell number, after which true diversity and Gini coefficients were computed with the tcR R package. The overlap coefficient, calculated on TCRB nucleotide sequences, was used to measure repertoire sharing. Out-of-frame TCRB sequences from naive cells were analyzed to stand in for the pre-selection repertoire. The clones in this table, taken by TCRdb from immuneACCESS, are in-frame only. Not every clone is retained; where verified, under half of the shortfall comes from an unresolved V gene, and the cause of the rest is unknown. V and J calls plus clone size are reproduced from that table; the DNA served to infer D and trimming. This sample gives 630,000 or so clones in total; over 12% of them show up just once. Roughly 0.04% of the sample belongs to the ten largest clones.

The CDR3 spans 13 residues, from the cysteine through the phenylalanine. Only CDR3 DNA is held: 39 bases, read in frame from base 1. The germline V gene encodes CDR1 SGHRS and CDR2 YFSETQ. V is clipped by 3 bases and J by 2 bases, and the sequence between their germline boundaries is 8 bases long. From each donor, a single peripheral blood sample of approximately 0.11 L on average was drawn into heparinised tubes. A BD FACSAria II and a panel including CD45RO, CCR7, CD25, CD127, CD95 and CD27 were used to sort naive, central memory, regulatory and stem cell-like memory CD4+ T cells. Every sorted population had a purity above 95%. PBMCs were separated immediately by Lymphoprep density gradient centrifugation and were stained directly, without being cultured. So that batch effects would be minimized, each experiment stained and sorted samples in pairs, pairing one healthy donor with one patient.

Sequences were obtained from naive CD4+ T cells from blood. Read against the paper, the sample's cell subset or site label means: true naive CD4+ T cells. The origin of this receptor is a man aged 18 to 30 with type 1 diabetes. The chain uses TRBV5-1 and TRBJ1-2; the D gene cannot be resolved reliably. The CDR3 here reads CASSSGPNYGYTF. The sequenced DNA: TGCGCCAGCAGCTCCGGGCCAAACTATGGCTACACCTTC.